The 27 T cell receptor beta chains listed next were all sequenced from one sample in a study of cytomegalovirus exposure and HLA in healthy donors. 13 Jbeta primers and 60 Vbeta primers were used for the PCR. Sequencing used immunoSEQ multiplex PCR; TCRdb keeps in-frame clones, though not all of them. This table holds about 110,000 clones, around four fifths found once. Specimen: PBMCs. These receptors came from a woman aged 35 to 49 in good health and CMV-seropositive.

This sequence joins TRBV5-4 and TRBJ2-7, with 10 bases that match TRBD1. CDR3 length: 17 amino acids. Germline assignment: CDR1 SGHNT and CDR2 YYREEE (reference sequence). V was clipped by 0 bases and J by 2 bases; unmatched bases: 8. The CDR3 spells CASSLAIRGQGTYEQYF. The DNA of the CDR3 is TGTGCCAGCAGCTTGGCCATCAGGGGACAGGGGACCTACGAGCAGTACTTC.

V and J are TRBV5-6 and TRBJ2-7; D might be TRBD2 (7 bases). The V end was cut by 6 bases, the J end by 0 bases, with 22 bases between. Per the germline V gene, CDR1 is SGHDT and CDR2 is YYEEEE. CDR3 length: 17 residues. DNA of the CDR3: TGTGCCAGCAATAGGGAGAAGGGGGGGGGTTACTCCTACGAGCAGTACTTC. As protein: CASNREKGGGYSYEQYF.

The CDR3 sequence is CASADREFQETQYF. CDR3 DNA: TGTGCCAGCGCCGACAGGGAATTCCAAGAGACCCAGTACTTC. The chain joins TRBV27 to TRBJ2-5; TRBD1 agrees at 7 bases. Germline loops: CDR1 MNHEY, CDR2 SMNVEV (reference sequence). CDR3 length: 14 amino acids. J lost 1 base, V lost 8 bases, and 7 bases had no gene match.

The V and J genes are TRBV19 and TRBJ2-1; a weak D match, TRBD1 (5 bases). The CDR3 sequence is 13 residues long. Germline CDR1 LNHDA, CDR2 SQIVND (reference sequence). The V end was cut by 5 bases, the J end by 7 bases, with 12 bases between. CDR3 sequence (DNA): TGTGCCAGTAGTGTCGTTGGGGCTAATGAGCAGTTCTTC. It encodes CASSVVGANEQFF.

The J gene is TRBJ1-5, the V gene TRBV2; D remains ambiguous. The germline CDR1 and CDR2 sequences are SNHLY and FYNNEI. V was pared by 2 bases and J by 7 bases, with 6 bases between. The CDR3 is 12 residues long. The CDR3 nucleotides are TGTGCCAGCAGTGAAAGCTTACAGCCCCAGCATTTT. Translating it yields CASSESLQPQHF.

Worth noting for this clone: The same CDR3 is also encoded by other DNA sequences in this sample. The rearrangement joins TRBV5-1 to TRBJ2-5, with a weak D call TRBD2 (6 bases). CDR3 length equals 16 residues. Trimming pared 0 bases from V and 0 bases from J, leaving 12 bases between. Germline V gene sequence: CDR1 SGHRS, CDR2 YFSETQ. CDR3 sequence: CASSLVGGVHQETQYF. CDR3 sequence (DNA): TGCGCCAGCAGCTTGGTGGGGGGAGTTCACCAAGAGACCCAGTACTTC.

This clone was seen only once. The chain's CDR3 is CASSKLTAGLNTGELFF. Here the CDR3 DNA reads TGTGCCAGCAGCAAATTGACCGCGGGACTTAACACCGGGGAGCTGTTTTTT. The chain recombines TRBV28 with TRBJ2-2; D is perhaps TRBD2 (6 bases). V was clipped by 6 bases and J by 2 bases, with 19 bases between them. CDR3 length equals 17 residues. Looked up from germline, CDR1 is MDHEN and CDR2 is SYDVKM.

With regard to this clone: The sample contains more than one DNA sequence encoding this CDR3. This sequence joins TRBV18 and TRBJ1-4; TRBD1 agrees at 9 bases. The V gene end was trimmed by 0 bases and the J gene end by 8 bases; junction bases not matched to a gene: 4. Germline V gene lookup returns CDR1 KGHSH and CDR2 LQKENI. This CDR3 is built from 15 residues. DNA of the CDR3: TGTGCCAGCTCACCACCGGGACAGGGTGGAGAAAAACTGTTTTTT. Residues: CASSPPGQGGEKLFF.

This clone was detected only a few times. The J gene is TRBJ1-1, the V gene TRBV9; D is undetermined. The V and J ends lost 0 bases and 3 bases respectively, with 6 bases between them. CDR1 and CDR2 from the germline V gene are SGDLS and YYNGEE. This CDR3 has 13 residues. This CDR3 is CASSVAGYTEAFF. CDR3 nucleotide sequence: TGTGCCAGCAGCGTAGCCGGGTACACTGAAGCTTTCTTT.

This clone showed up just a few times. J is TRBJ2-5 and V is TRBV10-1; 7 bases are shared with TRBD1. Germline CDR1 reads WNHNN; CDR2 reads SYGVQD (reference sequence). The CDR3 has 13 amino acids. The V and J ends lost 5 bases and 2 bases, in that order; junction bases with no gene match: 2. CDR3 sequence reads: CASSPTGQETQYF. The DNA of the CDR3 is TGCGCCAGCAGTCCGACAGGGCAAGAGACCCAGTACTTC.

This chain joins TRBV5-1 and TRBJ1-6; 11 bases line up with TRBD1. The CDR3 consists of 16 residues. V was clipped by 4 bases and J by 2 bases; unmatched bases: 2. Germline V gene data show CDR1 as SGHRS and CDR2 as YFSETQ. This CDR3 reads CASSPGQGAYNSPLHF. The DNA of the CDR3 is TGCGCCAGCAGCCCGGGACAGGGGGCCTATAATTCACCCCTCCACTTT.

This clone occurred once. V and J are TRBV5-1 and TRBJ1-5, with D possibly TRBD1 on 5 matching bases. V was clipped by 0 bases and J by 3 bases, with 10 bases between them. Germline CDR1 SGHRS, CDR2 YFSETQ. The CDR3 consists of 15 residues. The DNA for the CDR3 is TGCGCCAGCAGCTTGGAGGGGCAGGACAATCAGCCCCAGCATTTT. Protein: CASSLEGQDNQPQHF. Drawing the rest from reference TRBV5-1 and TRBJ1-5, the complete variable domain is KAGVTQTPRYLIKTRGQQVTLSCSPISGHRSVSWYQQTPGQGLQFLFEYFSETQRNKGNFPGRFSGRQFSNSRSEMNVSTLELGDSALYLCASSLEGQDNQPQHFGDGTRLSIL.

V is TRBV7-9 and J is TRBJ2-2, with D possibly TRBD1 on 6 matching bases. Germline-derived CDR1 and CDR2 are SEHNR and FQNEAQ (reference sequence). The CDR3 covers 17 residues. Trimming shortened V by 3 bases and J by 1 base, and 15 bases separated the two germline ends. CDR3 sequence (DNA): TGTGCCAGCAGCTTGGGGGCTTTGGGACGGAACACCGGGGAGCTGTTTTTT. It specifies CASSLGALGRNTGELFF.

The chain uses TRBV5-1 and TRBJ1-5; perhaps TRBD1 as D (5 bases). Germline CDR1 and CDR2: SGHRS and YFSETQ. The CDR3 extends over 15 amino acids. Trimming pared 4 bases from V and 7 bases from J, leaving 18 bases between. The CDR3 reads CASSLFGGASQPQHF. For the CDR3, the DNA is TGCGCCAGCAGCCTTTTCGGAGGGGCCAGCCAGCCCCAGCATTTT.

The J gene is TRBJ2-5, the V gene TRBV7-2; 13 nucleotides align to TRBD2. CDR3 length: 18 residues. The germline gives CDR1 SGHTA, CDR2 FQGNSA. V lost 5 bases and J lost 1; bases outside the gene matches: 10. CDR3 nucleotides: TGTGCCAGCAGCCCGCCGAAAGGGACTAGCGGGGCCCAAGAGACCCAGTACTTC. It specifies CASSPPKGTSGAQETQYF.

This CDR3 reads CASSLAADYGYTF. CDR3 nucleotide sequence: TGTGCCAGCAGCTTAGCGGCGGACTATGGCTACACCTTC. The V and J genes are TRBV7-2 and TRBJ1-2, with D unresolved. The germline V and J ends were trimmed by 0 bases and 3 bases, with 5 bases remaining between them. Germline-derived CDR1 and CDR2 are SGHTA and FQGNSA. The CDR3 covers 13 residues. Together with reference TRBV7-2 and TRBJ1-2, the CDR3 gives the full variable domain: GAGVSQSPSNKVTEKGKDVELRCDPISGHTALYWYRQSLGQGLEFLIYFQGNSAPDKSGLPSDRFSAERTGGSVSTLTIQRTQQEDSAVYLCASSLAADYGYTFGSGTRLTVV.

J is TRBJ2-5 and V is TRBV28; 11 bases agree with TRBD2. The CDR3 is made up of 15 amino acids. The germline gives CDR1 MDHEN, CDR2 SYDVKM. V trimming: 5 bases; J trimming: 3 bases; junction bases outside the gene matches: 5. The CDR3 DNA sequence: TGTGCCAGCAGTCCTAGGGGACTAGCGGAAGAGACCCAGTACTTC. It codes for CASSPRGLAEETQYF.

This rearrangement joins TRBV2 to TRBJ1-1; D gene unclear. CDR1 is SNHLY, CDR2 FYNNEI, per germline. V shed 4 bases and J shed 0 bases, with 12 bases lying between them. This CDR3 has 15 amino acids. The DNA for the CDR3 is TGTGCCAGCAGTGCTCTCGGACTATTGAACACTGAAGCTTTCTTT. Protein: CASSALGLLNTEAFF.

The CDR3 DNA reads TGTGCCAGCAGTTACCTTCAGTCAAATGGCTACACCTTC. Translated, it gives CASSYLQSNGYTF. The rearrangement uses TRBV6-6 and TRBJ1-2, with unresolved D. The germline V gene encodes CDR1 MNHNY and CDR2 SVGAGI (reference sequence). Trimming cost V 2 bases and J 6 bases, with 10 bases left between them. CDR3 size: 13 residues.

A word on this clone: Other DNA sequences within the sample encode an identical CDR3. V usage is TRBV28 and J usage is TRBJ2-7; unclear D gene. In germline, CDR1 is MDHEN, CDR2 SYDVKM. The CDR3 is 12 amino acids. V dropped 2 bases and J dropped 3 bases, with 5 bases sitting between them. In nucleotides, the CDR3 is TGTGCCAGCAGTTTACTTAGCTACGAGCAGTACTTC. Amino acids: CASSLLSYEQYF.

CDR3 sequence: CASHRQETQYF. DNA for the CDR3: TGTGCCAGCCACCGGCAAGAGACCCAGTACTTC. The chain links TRBV6-5 to TRBJ2-5, with D unclear. Germline CDR1 is MNHEY and CDR2 is SVGAGI. This CDR3 region has 11 residues. The V gene lost 8 bases and the J gene lost 2 bases, with 6 bases spanning the gap.

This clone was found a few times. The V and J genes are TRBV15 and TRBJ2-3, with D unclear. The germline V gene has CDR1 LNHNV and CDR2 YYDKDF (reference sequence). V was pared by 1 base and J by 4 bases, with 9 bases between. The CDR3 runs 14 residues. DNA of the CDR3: TGTGCCACCAGCAGAGGGGCGACGGCAGATACGCAGTATTTT. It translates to CATSRGATADTQYF.

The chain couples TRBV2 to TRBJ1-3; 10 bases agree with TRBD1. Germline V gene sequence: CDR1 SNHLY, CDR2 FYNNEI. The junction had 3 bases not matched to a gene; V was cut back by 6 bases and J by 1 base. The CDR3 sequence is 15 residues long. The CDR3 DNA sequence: TGTGCCAGCAGGGGGACAGGGGCTTCTGGAAACACCATATATTTT. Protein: CASRGTGASGNTIYF.

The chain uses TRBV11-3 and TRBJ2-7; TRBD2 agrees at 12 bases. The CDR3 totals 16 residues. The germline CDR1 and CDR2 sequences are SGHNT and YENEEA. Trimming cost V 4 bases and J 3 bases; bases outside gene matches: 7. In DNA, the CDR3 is TGTGCCAGCAGCTCAAGACTAGCGGGAGATGTCTACGAGCAGTACTTC. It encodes CASSSRLAGDVYEQYF.

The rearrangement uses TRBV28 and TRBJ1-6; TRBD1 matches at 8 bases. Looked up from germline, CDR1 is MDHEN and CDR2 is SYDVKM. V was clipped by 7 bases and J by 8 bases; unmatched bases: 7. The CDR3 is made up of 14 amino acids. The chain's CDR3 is CASIIGTGDSPLHF. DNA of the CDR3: TGTGCCAGCATTATAGGGACAGGCGATTCACCCCTCCACTTT.

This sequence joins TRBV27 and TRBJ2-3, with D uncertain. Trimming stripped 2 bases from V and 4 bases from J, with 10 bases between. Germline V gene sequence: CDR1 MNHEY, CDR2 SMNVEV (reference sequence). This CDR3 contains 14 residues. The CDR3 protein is CASSLTTRADTQYF. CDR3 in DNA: TGTGCCAGCAGTTTAACAACCCGGGCAGATACGCAGTATTTT.

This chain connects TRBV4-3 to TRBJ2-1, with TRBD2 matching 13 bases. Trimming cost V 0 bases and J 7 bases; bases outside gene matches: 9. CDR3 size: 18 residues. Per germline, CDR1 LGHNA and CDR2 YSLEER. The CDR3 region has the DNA TGCGCCAGCAGCCAAGAGAGGCCTACTAGCGGGGGGGCGAATGAGCAGTTCTTC. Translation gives CASSQERPTSGGANEQFF.